This record concerns one T cell receptor (beta chain) sequence. The antigen is not known. The time point is: newly diagnosed, previously untreated cHL patient sample. This table comes from immunoSEQ multiplex PCR, and its TCRdb copy is limited to in-frame clones, with some not included. The sample consists of 15,000 to 20,000 clones, roughly 90% of them appearing once. From germline, CDR1 is GTSNPN and CDR2 SVGIG (reference sequence). J was trimmed by 7 bases and V by 5 bases; bases with no gene match: 4. The CDR3 runs to 13 residues. These data come from a study of PD-1 blockade in classical Hodgkin lymphoma. Overall study findings and caveats: Compared with healthy donors, newly diagnosed patients reportedly showed lower baseline TCR diversity.

The chain employs TRBV30 and TRBJ2-1; the match to TRBD2 covers 11 bases. The specimen sequenced was peripheral blood mononuclear cells (PBMCs). The clonotype originates from a human donor with classical Hodgkin lymphoma. CDR3 sequence reads: CAWLAGGGNEQFF. The DNA of the CDR3 is TGTGCCTGGCTAGCGGGAGGAGGAAATGAGCAGTTCTTC.